Described below is a single T cell receptor beta chain sequence and its context. Each CDR3 protein gets one entry after TCRdb re-called the RT-PCR reads with MiXCR. Among more than 600,000 distinct CDR3 sequences listed, 13% to 15% were seen once. V lost 4 bases to trimming and J lost 3 bases; unmatched junction nucleotides: 8. CDR3 length: 15 residues. Per the germline V gene, CDR1 is SGHRS and CDR2 is YFSETQ. The chain joins TRBV5-1 to TRBJ2-3; 7 bases align to TRBD1. The source material was memory CD4+ T cells from blood. The sequence derives from a female donor in good health, serving as a healthy control. CDR3 in DNA: TGCGCCAGCAGCGGCGACAGGGCTGCTACAGATACGCAGTATTTT. Amino acid sequence: CASSGDRAATDTQYF. Supplemented by reference TRBV5-1 and TRBJ2-3, the full variable domain reads KAGVTQTPRYLIKTRGQQVTLSCSPISGHRSVSWYQQTPGQGLQFLFEYFSETQRNKGNFPGRFSGRQFSNSRSEMNVSTLELGDSALYLCASSGDRAATDTQYFGPGTRLTVL.